This T cell receptor (beta chain) was obtained from a study of blood T cell repertoires in COVID-19. In the authors' methods: Nucleated cell counts were estimated from reference gene primer amplification. Repertoires were generated with immunoSEQ multiplex PCR, while TCRdb's copy carries only in-frame clones and drops some. Clone size and the V and J calls come from that table; the DNA yielded D and trimming. The sample lists 100,000 or so clones, approximately 90% occurring once. CDR3 length equals 12 residues. Germline CDR1 is ENHRY and CDR2 is SYGVKD. Trimming took 5 bases from V and 1 from J, leaving 5 bases between them.

The sequence derives from a man aged 50-60 years with active COVID-19. The J gene is TRBJ1-1, the V gene TRBV10-3, with D uncertain. The source material was peripheral blood. This chain's CDR3 is CAISRENTEAFF. CDR3 in DNA: TGTGCCATCAGTCGAGAGAACACTGAAGCTTTCTTT.